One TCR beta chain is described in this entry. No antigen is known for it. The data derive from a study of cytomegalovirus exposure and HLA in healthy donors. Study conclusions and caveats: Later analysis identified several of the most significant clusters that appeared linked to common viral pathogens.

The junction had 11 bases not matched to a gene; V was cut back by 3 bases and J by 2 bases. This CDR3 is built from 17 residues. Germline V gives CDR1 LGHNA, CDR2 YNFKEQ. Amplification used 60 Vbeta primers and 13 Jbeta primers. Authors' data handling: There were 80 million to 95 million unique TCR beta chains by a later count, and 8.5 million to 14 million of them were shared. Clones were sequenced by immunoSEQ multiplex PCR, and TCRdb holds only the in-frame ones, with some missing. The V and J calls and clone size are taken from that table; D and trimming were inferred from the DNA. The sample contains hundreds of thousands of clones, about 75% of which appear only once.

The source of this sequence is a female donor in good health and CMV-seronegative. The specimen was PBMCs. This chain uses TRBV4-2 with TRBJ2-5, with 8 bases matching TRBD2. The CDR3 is CASSQAARASGQETQYF. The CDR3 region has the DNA TGTGCCAGCAGCCAGGCGGCTAGGGCTAGCGGGCAAGAGACCCAGTACTTC.